One TCR beta chain is described in this entry. This clone's antigen is unknown. One base away there is no much larger clone; base qualities are not given. A patient counted as having stable Graves' hyperthyroidism if no progression to ophthalmopathy occurred over 18 months of follow-up. The hyperthyroidism patients were between 18 and 65 years old and newly diagnosed, with a disease duration of less than 2 months. Patients with uncontrolled infections, other autoimmune diseases, pregnancy or lactation were excluded. Diagnoses were established on the basis of clinical symptoms, serum thyroxine and TRAb, thyroid ultrasound, and orbital computed tomography. Ficoll-Paque density gradient centrifugation was used to isolate PBMCs from approximately 11 ml of fresh peripheral blood. Trizol reagent was used to extract total RNA, and RNA quality was then checked on an Agilent 2100 Bioanalyzer. The entry originates in a study of T cells in Graves' hyperthyroidism and ophthalmopathy (dated by TCRdb to about 2019). For the study in its entirety: Peripheral blood was sampled at the time of initial diagnosis, prior to any treatment. According to the paper, TCR Vbeta CDR3 sequencing was carried out on over 130 peripheral blood samples, which came from approximately 43 ophthalmopathy, 80 or so hyperthyroidism and approximately 17 progressor patients. To identify TCR V-J signatures that set the groups apart, the researchers used a discovery cohort of 100 patients, made up of approximately 43 with Graves' ophthalmopathy and some 56 with stable Graves' hyperthyroidism. Thyroid tissue and blood T-cell repertoires from several Graves' hyperthyroidism patients were also compared in the study. After blood sampling, hyperthyroidism patients were treated with methimazole at a starting dose of 30 mg daily, and ophthalmopathy patients were treated with high-dose intravenous methylprednisolone. An independent validation cohort of under 20 hyperthyroidism patients and 15 or so patients who later progressed to ophthalmopathy tested prospective prediction of ophthalmopathy. The 90 or so discovery patients were randomly split 7:3 into training and test sets. What the study reported, not specific to this receptor: In validation, the model predicted progression to ophthalmopathy with around 71% sensitivity and around 72% specificity, a median of 6.5 months before onset. Blood samples also contained most of the expanded thyroid clonotypes (frequency above 0.001), which suggests that blood repertoires may reflect thyroid immune responses. A 13 V-J signature model separated ophthalmopathy from stable hyperthyroidism, with around 90% sensitivity and roughly 81% specificity in cross-validation and 80%/75% in testing. Sample size was not statistically predetermined, and investigators were not blinded to group allocation.

Amplification of TCR beta CDR3 regions was carried out from RNA transcripts. For the first round of RT-PCR on the TCR CDR3, the HTBI primer set was used together with the Qiagen OneStep RT-PCR kit. A second multiplex PCR round built the libraries, followed by size selection and purification. Sequencing of the libraries was done on an Illumina HiSeq2000 using paired-end 100 bp reads. The original pipeline was this. SOAPnuke was used to process the raw data, removing reads that contained adapters or uncalled bases, had a mean Phred below 15, or lacked an exact match to the constant primer or identifier. High-quality paired reads were merged with COPE v1.2.5, and unique nucleotide sequences were defined as clonotypes. MiTCR v1.1 was used to align clonotypes to the IMGT TRBV, TRBD and TRBJ reference segments. Only V-J combinations with frequency above 0.0001, covering about 99% of repertoires, were analysed. The TCS score was defined as the ratio of F50 (clonal expansion) to E x V (chaos), calculated using BLOSUM62-based TCRdist between CDR3 peptides within each V-J. Welch's t-statistics and random forest reduced roughly 500 V-J features to 10 to 15, which were used in a naive Bayes classifier (R e1071). TCRdb's own reprocessing of the public reads used fastp at Q25 and MiXCR and kept productive beta chains. Identical CDR3 proteins give one entry, which carries the most common genes and DNA. None of the V and J calls come from the authors' own analysis; TCRdb made them. For this sample there are approximately 400,000 distinct CDR3 sequences; more than 20% appear just once. The ten most abundant clones make up more than 60% of the sample.

Deletion took 4 bases off V and 2 bases off J, with a span of 12 bases between the germline ends. The CDR3 covers 14 residues, taking in both the cysteine and the phenylalanine. Here the CDR3 DNA is all that survives: 42 bases in frame from base 1. The germline V gene (reference sequence) gives CDR1 as LNHNV and CDR2 as YYDKDF. Recombination linked TRBV15 to TRBJ2-7, with a weak D call of TRBD2 (6 bases match). The sequenced sample consisted of blood. The receptor comes from a man aged 50-60 years with Graves' hyperthyroidism. DNA sequence: TGTGCCACCAGCAAAGGACGGGGGACCTACGAGCAGTACTTC. This yields the protein CATSKGRGTYEQYF.